Following are 18 T cell receptor beta chains from one sample sequenced in a study of T cell responses to AZD1222 COVID-19 vaccine. The data were produced by immunoSEQ multiplex PCR, yet TCRdb's version contains in-frame clones alone and is incomplete. Of some 80,000 clones in the sample, 88% are singletons; the top ten hold over 8%. The sample here was peripheral blood, taken 28 days after the second dose of the MenACWY control vaccine. Every receptor here comes from an adult who received the MenACWY meningococcal vaccine as a control.

The chain is built from TRBV3-1 (or the pseudogene TRBV3-2) and TRBJ1-3, with 10 bases that match TRBD1. The V and J ends lost 0 bases and 2 bases, in that order; junction bases with no gene match: 7. The germline CDR1 and CDR2 sequences are LGHDT and YNNKEL (reference sequence). The CDR3 runs to 18 residues. The CDR3 DNA reads as TGTGCCAGCAGCCAAGATAATCTTGGACAGGGGGCTGGAAACACCATATATTTT. Translating gives CASSQDNLGQGAGNTIYF.

The rearrangement uses TRBV5-1 and TRBJ2-1, with 7 bases fitting TRBD1. With V trimmed by 4 bases and J by 11 bases, 9 bases remained unmatched. Germline CDR1 and CDR2: SGHRS and YFSETQ. CDR3 length: 13 amino acids. CDR3 region: CASSQLDRDQQFF. The CDR3 DNA follows: TGCGCCAGCAGCCAACTAGACAGGGACCAGCAGTTCTTC.

The chain recombines TRBV9 with TRBJ2-2; no clear D. The germline V gene has CDR1 SGDLS and CDR2 YYNGEE. Trimming left V 0 bases short and J 5 bases short, with 5 bases between. CDR3 length: 13 residues. The CDR3 spells CASSVAQTGELFF. The CDR3 nucleotides are TGTGCCAGCAGCGTAGCCCAAACCGGGGAGCTGTTTTTT.

The chain carries TRBV18 and TRBJ1-1, with 8 positions matching TRBD1. The V gene's germline CDR1 is KGHSH and CDR2 LQKENI. This CDR3 has 16 amino acids. Trimming removed 5 bases from V and 1 base from J; junction bases left unmatched: 9. For the CDR3, the DNA is TGTGCCAGCTCAACAGCATCAGGGGGCTCGAACACTGAAGCTTTCTTT. Protein: CASSTASGGSNTEAFF.

V is TRBV18 and J is TRBJ1-1; D gene unclear. Germline CDR1 and CDR2: KGHSH and LQKENI. The V and J ends lost 6 bases and 0 bases respectively, with 11 bases between them. This CDR3 is built from 14 residues. The CDR3: CASSLNTLNTEAFF. Written as DNA, the CDR3 is TGTGCCAGCTCGCTAAATACACTGAACACTGAAGCTTTCTTT.

The chain employs TRBV19 and TRBJ1-5; D unresolved. The CDR3 consists of 18 residues. V lost 4 bases and J lost 0, with 19 bases in between. Germline-derived CDR1 and CDR2 are LNHDA and SQIVND (reference sequence). DNA for the CDR3: TGTGCCAGTAGTAAGCGGGGAAATGACCCCAATAGCAATCAGCCCCAGCATTTT. This encodes CASSKRGNDPNSNQPQHF.

The chain links TRBV29-1 to TRBJ2-3; D call uncertain. The CDR3 runs to 11 residues. Trimming took 8 bases from V and 4 from J, leaving 10 bases between them. CDR1 is SQVTM, CDR2 ANQGSEA, per germline. CDR3 residues: CSLSIADTQYF. CDR3 in DNA: TGCAGCCTATCTATCGCAGATACGCAGTATTTT.

This chain joins TRBV11-1 and TRBJ2-2; 13 bases line up with TRBD2. With V trimmed by 4 bases and J by 6 bases, 5 bases remained unmatched. The CDR3 totals 16 residues. Germline V gives CDR1 SGHAT, CDR2 FQDESV (reference sequence). The CDR3 is CASSSRTSGGAGELFF. The CDR3 DNA reads TGTGCCAGCAGCTCCCGAACTAGCGGGGGGGCCGGGGAGCTGTTTTTT.

The rearrangement links TRBV6-5 to TRBJ1-1, with TRBD1 as a possible D gene (6 bases). With 8 bases removed from V and 7 bases from J, the gap between germline ends came to 17 bases. Germline CDR1 and CDR2: MNHEY and SVGAGI. The CDR3 sequence is 13 residues long. The CDR3, as DNA: TGTGCCAGCCCTCTCGACAGGATGGGTGAAGCTTTCTTT. Translated: CASPLDRMGEAFF.

This clone was observed a single time. The chain recombines TRBV30 with TRBJ1-1; D perhaps matches TRBD1 (5 bases). Germline V gives CDR1 GTSNPN, CDR2 SVGIG (reference sequence). The V end was cut by 3 bases, the J end by 1 base, with 18 bases between. CDR3 length: 16 amino acids. The CDR3 sequence: CAWSGQVGTWNTEAFF. The CDR3, as DNA: TGTGCCTGGAGCGGGCAGGTAGGGACGTGGAACACTGAAGCTTTCTTT.

The chain combines TRBV12-5 with TRBJ2-3, with D tentatively TRBD1 (5 bases). V was trimmed by 8 bases and J by 2 bases, leaving 17 bases between them. There are 15 residues in the CDR3. Germline V gives CDR1 LGHNT, CDR2 FRNRAP. The CDR3 coding sequence is TGTGCTAGTATGACAGCTCCTTCAAACACAGATACGCAGTATTTT. Its protein product is CASMTAPSNTDTQYF.

J is TRBJ2-7 and V is TRBV24-1; D not certain. The CDR3 runs 13 residues. Trimming shortened V by 2 bases and J by 2 bases, and 6 bases separated the two germline ends. Germline CDR1 and CDR2: KGHDR and SFDVKD. CDR3 region: CATSDSRTYEQYF. The CDR3 DNA reads TGTGCCACCAGTGATTCTAGGACCTACGAGCAGTACTTC.

This rearrangement joins TRBV6-1 to TRBJ1-6, with D perhaps TRBD1 (6 bases). V was cut by 3 bases and J by 5 bases, with 8 bases left in between. The CDR3 totals 14 residues. The germline CDR1 and CDR2 sequences are MNHNS and SASEGT. CDR3 sequence reads: CASSEGGHNSPLHF. For the CDR3, the DNA is TGTGCCAGCAGTGAGGGGGGCCATAATTCACCCCTCCACTTT.

This chain links TRBV7-3 with TRBJ2-1; tentative D call: TRBD2 (6 bases). V was pared by 3 bases and J by 6 bases, with 9 bases between. CDR3 length: 13 amino acids. Germline CDR1 is SGHTA and CDR2 is FQGTGA. Written as DNA, the CDR3 is TGTGCCAGCAGCTTGCCTAGCGCCAATGAGCAGTTCTTC. Amino acid sequence: CASSLPSANEQFF.

The rearrangement uses TRBV27 and TRBJ1-4; D perhaps matches TRBD1 (6 bases). Germline values: CDR1 MNHEY, CDR2 SMNVEV (reference sequence). CDR3 length: 14 amino acids. The V end was cut by 6 bases, the J end by 0 bases, with 8 bases between. The CDR3 nucleotides read TGTGCCAGCAGGAGACAGGCAACTAATGAAAAACTGTTTTTT. Translation gives CASRRQATNEKLFF. The full variable domain, rest sourced from reference TRBV27 and TRBJ1-4, is EAQVTQNPRYLITVTGKKLTVTCSQNMNHEYMSWYRQDPGLGLRQIYYSMNVEVTDKGDVPEGYKVSRKEKRNFPLILESPSPNQTSLYFCASRRQATNEKLFFGSGTQLSVL.

This sequence joins TRBV7-9 and TRBJ2-3; D not certain. The CDR3 extends over 16 amino acids. Germline CDR1 and CDR2: SEHNR and FQNEAQ (reference sequence). V was pared by 3 bases and J by 1 base, with 14 bases between. DNA for the CDR3: TGTGCCAGCAGCTTTGGGTACGGGCGAGGCACAGATACGCAGTATTTT. It encodes CASSFGYGRGTDTQYF.

CDR3 sequence reads: CASSESTDTQYF. CDR3 in DNA: TGCGCCAGCAGTGAGTCTACAGATACGCAGTATTTT. The gene calls are TRBV10-1 and TRBJ2-3; no reliable D call. The CDR3 is made up of 12 amino acids. CDR1 and CDR2 from the germline V gene are WNHNN and SYGVQD (reference sequence). V shed 0 bases and J shed 3 bases, with 1 base lying between them.

The chain links TRBV5-1 to TRBJ2-7; D is undetermined. CDR1 SGHRS and CDR2 YFSETQ come from the germline V gene. Trimming took off 0 bases at V and 11 bases at J, with 15 bases between the two ends. There are 13 residues in the CDR3. The CDR3 DNA reads as TGCGCCAGCAGCTTGGACGGCCCCCCCCATGAGTACTTC. Its translation: CASSLDGPPHEYF.